This TCR beta chain was sequenced during a study of blood T cell repertoires in COVID-19. Overall study: The study drew acute and convalescent COVID-19 samples from the United States, Italy and Spain. PBMCs, B-cell-depleted T cells, or T cells provided the cDNA or gDNA that made up the material.

Per the original methods: By means of reference gene primer amplification, nucleated cell counts were estimated. Libraries were prepared by immunoSEQ multiplex PCR; TCRdb keeps only in-frame clonotypes and omits some of them. V, J and clone size are taken as reported in that table, and D and trimming were inferred from the DNA itself. The table records about 97,000 clones, around 87% of them present only once. The CDR3 loop spans 12 amino acids. V lost 7 bases and J 5 bases, leaving 11 bases between the germline ends. CDR1 and CDR2 (germline): MGHDK, SYGVNS. This chain joins TRBV25-1 and TRBJ1-1; D is unresolved. The sample consisted of peripheral blood. The sequence was obtained from a human donor in a cohort sampled during active COVID-19. CDR3 sequence: CASTGVRTEAFF. The CDR3, as DNA: TGTGCCAGCACCGGGGTTAGAACTGAAGCTTTCTTT. The variable domain in full, with the rest retrieved from reference TRBV25-1 and TRBJ1-1, is EADIYQTPRYLVIGTGKKITLECSQTMGHDKMYWYQQDPGMELHLIHYSYGVNSTEKGDLSSESTVSRIRTEHFPLTLESARPSHTSQYLCASTGVRTEAFFGQGTRLTVV.